These 14 T cell receptor beta chains share one sample of origin, sequenced in a study of molecular identifiers for immune sequencing clone quantification. TCRdb re-called the PCR reads with MiXCR, one entry per CDR3 protein. The table lists around 480,000 distinct CDR3 sequences, around 23% of them singletons. Sequencing was done on a sample of naive CD8+ T cells from blood, with Jurkat cell RNA spiked in. Subset here: FACS-sorted CD8+CD4-CCR7+CD45RA+ naive T cells. Source of these receptors: a human donor in good health. Some libraries in this study had Jurkat cell RNA spiked in.

This clonotype was seen a few times. No conserved phenylalanine or tryptophan ends this CDR3, so it is likely a read error. The rearrangement uses TRBV2 and TRBJ2-3, with a weak D call TRBD1 (5 bases). V was pared by 4 bases and J by 2 bases, with 13 bases between. The CDR3 runs 15 residues. CDR1 and CDR2 from the germline V gene are SNHLY and FYNNEI. The CDR3 spells CASSASTDYTDTQYV. In DNA, the CDR3 is TGTGCCAGCAGTGCCTCGACAGATTACACAGATACGCAGTATGTT.

This chain links TRBV11-2 with TRBJ2-7, with a possible D match to TRBD2 (5 bases). V lost 1 base, J lost 7 bases, and 14 bases lay in between. Germline V CDR1 and CDR2: SGHAT, FQNNGV. The CDR3 contains 14 residues. The CDR3 reads CASSLVAPPGEQYF. The CDR3 DNA sequence: TGTGCCAGCAGCTTAGTCGCCCCCCCGGGAGAGCAGTACTTC.

Regarding this clonotype: One junction end disagrees with the germline gene, perhaps due to a read error. This chain links TRBV11-2 with TRBJ2-5; 7 positions agree with TRBD2. The CDR3 loop spans 15 amino acids. Germline assignment: CDR1 SGHAT and CDR2 FQNNGV. CDR3 loop: CASSHSAGAQETPYF. In DNA, the CDR3 is TGTGCCAGCAGCCATTCGGCGGGAGCCCAAGAGACCCCGTACTTC.

This chain joins TRBV7-9 and TRBJ2-5, with 11 bases that match TRBD1. The CDR3 totals 15 residues. V was pared by 5 bases and J by 4 bases, with 6 bases of the junction left unmatched. The germline V gene encodes CDR1 SEHNR and CDR2 FQNEAQ (reference sequence). The CDR3 DNA is TGTGCCAGCAGCCTCGGACAGGGGGCCGTAGAGACCCAGTACTTC. Residues: CASSLGQGAVETQYF.

This clonotype has more than one count but fewer than ten. This rearrangement joins TRBV20-1 to TRBJ2-5; 10 bases align to TRBD2. V dropped 0 bases and J dropped 0; count of bases not matched to a gene: 10. Looked up from germline, CDR1 is DFQATT and CDR2 is SNEGSKA (reference sequence). The CDR3 has 18 residues. In DNA, the CDR3 is TGCAGTGCTAGAGATCTAGCGGGGGAGTTACAGTACCAAGAGACCCAGTACTTC. This translates into CSARDLAGELQYQETQYF.

This clonotype was seen more than once but under ten times. The chain uses TRBV12-3 or TRBV12-4 and TRBJ2-2, with D possibly being TRBD1 (5 bases). Trimming removed 5 bases at V and 6 bases at J, with 10 bases between. The CDR3 is made up of 13 amino acids. The CDR3 nucleotides are TGTGCCAGCAGTATGACAGTCCCCGGGGAGCTGTTTTTT. It is translated as CASSMTVPGELFF.

A few counts support this clonotype. CDR3 sequence (DNA): TGTGCCAGCAGCTTAGAGGGACCAGGGAACACTGAAGCTTTCTTT. It yields the protein CASSLEGPGNTEAFF. The rearrangement uses TRBV5-6 and TRBJ1-1, with a possible D match to TRBD1 (5 bases). Trimming took off 2 bases at V and 1 base at J, with 12 bases between the two ends. The CDR3 is 15 residues long. CDR1 and CDR2 (germline): SGHDT, YYEEEE.

This clonotype has ten or more counts. The chain recombines TRBV29-1 with TRBJ2-3; 9 nucleotides align to TRBD1. V lost 3 bases, J lost 2 bases, and 3 bases stayed unmatched. Germline CDR1 is SQVTM and CDR2 is ANQGSEA. This CDR3 has 14 amino acids. In DNA form, the CDR3 reads TGCAGCGTTGAGGGACAGGGTGTCACAGATACGCAGTATTTT. This encodes CSVEGQGVTDTQYF.

This chain connects TRBV11-2 to TRBJ1-1; D is undetermined. Germline V gene lookup returns CDR1 SGHAT and CDR2 FQNNGV. The V end was cut by 2 bases, the J end by 0 bases, with 10 bases between. The CDR3 spans 15 residues. The CDR3 is CASSLTLAMNTEAFF. The CDR3 DNA follows: TGTGCCAGCAGCTTAACTCTGGCAATGAACACTGAAGCTTTCTTT.

This clonotype was found a few times. The chain uses TRBV11-2 and TRBJ2-7; TRBD2 matches 7 bases. From germline, CDR1 is SGHAT and CDR2 FQNNGV. The CDR3 is made up of 19 amino acids. V lost 5 bases, J lost 4 bases, and 23 bases stayed unmatched. The DNA of the CDR3 is TGTGCCAGCAGCCCGGGAGTCGGGGGGTTAGGGAAGTACTTATACGAGCAGTACTTC. As protein: CASSPGVGGLGKYLYEQYF.

A remark on this clonotype: The conserved phenylalanine or tryptophan is not found at the CDR3 terminus, so this likely reflects a read error. The J gene is TRBJ2-1, the V gene TRBV7-9; 7 bases are a match to TRBD1. With 1 base clipped from V and 4 bases from J, the junction kept 1 base outside the gene matches. Germline values: CDR1 SEHNR, CDR2 FQNEAQ (reference sequence). The CDR3 contains 14 residues. The CDR3 region has the DNA TGTGCCAGCAGCTTAGACAGGGGATACAATGAGCAGTTCCTC. It yields the protein CASSLDRGYNEQFL.

This clonotype has a count of ten or more. The chain couples TRBV14 to TRBJ2-3, with D unclear. From germline, CDR1 is SGHDN and CDR2 FVKESK. This CDR3 region has 15 residues. The V and J ends lost 0 bases and 5 bases respectively, with 12 bases between them. The CDR3 is CASSQDVGWGDTQYF. The CDR3 bases are TGTGCCAGCAGCCAAGATGTGGGTTGGGGAGATACGCAGTATTTT.

There are many counts of this clonotype. CDR3 loop: CSGGNVTQNTGELFF. CDR3 DNA sequence: TGCAGCGGGGGAAACGTGACTCAGAACACCGGGGAGCTGTTTTTT. The chain recombines TRBV29-1 with TRBJ2-2, with D hard to call. V lost 7 bases and J 1 base, leaving 16 bases between the germline ends. Per germline, CDR1 SQVTM and CDR2 ANQGSEA. The CDR3 totals 15 residues.

This clonotype was seen only a few times. V is TRBV21-1 and J is TRBJ1-5; TRBD1 reflects the table's D call only, with no check against the DNA. TRBV21-1 corresponds to a pseudogene. CDR3 length: 14 residues. The DNA for the CDR3 is TGTGCCAGCAGCAAACCCGACAGGGTGAAGGCCCAGCATTTT. It translates to CASSKPDRVKAQHF.